What follows are 6 T cell receptor beta chains derived from one specimen sequenced in a study of shared clonotypes between healthy human individuals. Method: immunoSEQ multiplex PCR; TCRdb's copy keeps in-frame clones and lacks some. This sample has some 2,100,000 clones; about 94% occur once, and the top ten carry less than 0.15%. Sequencing used naive CD4+ T cells sorted from blood. The subset denotes: CD45RA+ positively selected. These receptors were collected from a young man in good health.

V and J are TRBV27 and TRBJ1-1; D is uncertain. This CDR3 has 13 amino acids. The germline V and J ends were trimmed by 2 bases and 6 bases, with 10 bases remaining between them. The germline V gene has CDR1 MNHEY and CDR2 SMNVEV (reference sequence). The CDR3 loop reads CASSLAVGAEAFF. CDR3 DNA: TGTGCCAGCAGTTTAGCGGTCGGGGCTGAAGCTTTCTTT.

DNA for the CDR3: TGCGCCAGCAGCTTGGAAGGTGAAAACTATGGCTACACCTTC. Amino acid sequence: CASSLEGENYGYTF. The V call is TRBV5-1, the J call TRBJ1-2, with D hard to call. Germline loops: CDR1 SGHRS, CDR2 YFSETQ. The germline V and J ends were trimmed by 0 bases and 2 bases, with 8 bases remaining between them. CDR3 length equals 14 residues. The entire variable domain, with the rest obtained from reference TRBV5-1 and TRBJ1-2, is as follows: KAGVTQTPRYLIKTRGQQVTLSCSPISGHRSVSWYQQTPGQGLQFLFEYFSETQRNKGNFPGRFSGRQFSNSRSEMNVSTLELGDSALYLCASSLEGENYGYTFGSGTRLTVV.

The chain couples TRBV6-5 to TRBJ1-5, with D possibly TRBD1 on 5 matching bases. This CDR3 comprises 15 residues. Per the germline V gene, CDR1 is MNHEY and CDR2 is SVGAGI. Trimming pared 6 bases from V and 7 bases from J, leaving 19 bases between. The CDR3 nucleotides read TGTGCCAGCAGCCAAGAGGCAGGGAAGGGCCAGCCCCAGCATTTT. Translation gives CASSQEAGKGQPQHF.

The chain recombines TRBV6-6 with TRBJ2-7; a weak D match, TRBD2 (6 bases). Germline V gene sequence: CDR1 MNHNY, CDR2 SVGAGI (reference sequence). V lost 2 bases and J lost 0, with 8 bases in between. The length of the CDR3 is 14 residues. The CDR3 sequence: CASSYGRYSYEQYF. The CDR3 coding sequence is TGTGCCAGCAGTTACGGGAGGTACTCCTACGAGCAGTACTTC.

About this clone itself: The same CDR3 arises from other DNA sequences in this sample as well. The chain couples TRBV5-1 to TRBJ2-2; perhaps TRBD1 as D (6 bases). Germline assignment: CDR1 SGHRS and CDR2 YFSETQ. Trimming left V 4 bases short and J 0 bases short, with 10 bases between. The CDR3 totals 15 residues. CDR3 residues: CASSPRTANTGELFF. In DNA form, the CDR3 reads TGCGCCAGCAGCCCACGGACAGCGAACACCGGGGAGCTGTTTTTT. Variable domain in full (rest from reference TRBV5-1 and TRBJ2-2): KAGVTQTPRYLIKTRGQQVTLSCSPISGHRSVSWYQQTPGQGLQFLFEYFSETQRNKGNFPGRFSGRQFSNSRSEMNVSTLELGDSALYLCASSPRTANTGELFFGEGSRLTVL.

The chain employs TRBV28 and TRBJ2-7; D is ambiguous. V dropped 2 bases and J dropped 6 bases, with 11 bases sitting between them. This CDR3 is 13 amino acids long. Germline V gene data show CDR1 as MDHEN and CDR2 as SYDVKM. The CDR3 loop reads CASSLATLLEQYF. CDR3 sequence (DNA): TGTGCCAGCAGTTTAGCGACACTCCTCGAGCAGTACTTC. The full variable domain, rest sourced from reference TRBV28 and TRBJ2-7, is DVKVTQSSRYLVKRTGEKVFLECVQDMDHENMFWYRQDPGLGLRLIYFSYDVKMKEKGDIPEGYSVSREKKERFSLILESASTNQTSMYLCASSLATLLEQYFGPGTRLTVT.